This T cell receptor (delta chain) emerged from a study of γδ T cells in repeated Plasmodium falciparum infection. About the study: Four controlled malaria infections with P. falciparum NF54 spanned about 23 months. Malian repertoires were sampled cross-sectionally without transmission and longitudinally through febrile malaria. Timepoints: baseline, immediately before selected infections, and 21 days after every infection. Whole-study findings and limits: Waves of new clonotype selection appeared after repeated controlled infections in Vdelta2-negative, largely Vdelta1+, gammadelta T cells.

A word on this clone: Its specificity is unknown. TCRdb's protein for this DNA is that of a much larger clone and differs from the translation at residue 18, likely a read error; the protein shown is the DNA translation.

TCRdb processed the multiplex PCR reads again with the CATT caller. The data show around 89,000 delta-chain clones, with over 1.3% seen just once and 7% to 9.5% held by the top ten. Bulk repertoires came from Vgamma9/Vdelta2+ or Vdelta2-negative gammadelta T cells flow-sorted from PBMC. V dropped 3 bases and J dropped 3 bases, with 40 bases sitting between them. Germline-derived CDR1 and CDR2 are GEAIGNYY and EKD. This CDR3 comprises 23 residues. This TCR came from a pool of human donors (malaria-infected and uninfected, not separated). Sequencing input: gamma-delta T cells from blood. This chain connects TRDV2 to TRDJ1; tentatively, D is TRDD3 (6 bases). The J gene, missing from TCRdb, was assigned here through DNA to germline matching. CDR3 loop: CACDSLSTPVAGTGSENADKLIF. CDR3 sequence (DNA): TGTGCCTGTGACTCCTTAAGTACCCCCGTGGCAGGTACTGGGAGTGAGAACGCCGATAAACTCATCTTT.